This TCR beta chain was identified in a study of T cell responses to AZD1222 COVID-19 vaccine (dated by TCRdb to the early 2020s). A note on the overall study: AZD1222 recipients whose second dose came at about 4 weeks and those whose second dose came at about 12 weeks were combined into one group, since spike-specific TCR depth and breadth did not differ between the two schedules. Enrollment into the trials was organized by age into subgroups of 18-55, 56-69 and 70-plus years, and those subgroups contained approximately 150, 30 and 60 TCR-sequenced participants, respectively. A total of just over 230 trial participants underwent TCR sequencing, of whom some 210 received two doses of AZD1222 and about 25 received two doses of the MenACWY control vaccine.

The research as a whole found: Only six AZD1222 recipients were SARS-CoV-2 seropositive at baseline, limiting conclusions about previously exposed vaccinees. The 56-69-year group was small, and its depth increase did not reach significance, likely because of low power. Spike-specific TCR breadth and depth rose significantly after two AZD1222 doses compared with day 0 and with MenACWY recipients. Participants were mostly white British and included more females than males, and it was suggested by the authors that clonal diversity may have been underestimated. No day 14 peak-response samples were available, so repertoires were characterized only after the peak T cell response. Reportedly, close to half of the unique spike-specific TCRs recognized epitopes lying outside the regions that are mutated in the B.1.351 and B.1.1.7 variants. CD4 TCRs associated with the vaccine covered the entire spike protein, and the dominant responses were in regions 160-218 and 743-854.

The CDR3 regions of human TCRbeta chains were subjected to immunosequencing. Processing in the source paper ran as follows. Repertoire TCRs were matched against a reference library of SARS-CoV-2-specific TCRs generated with the MIRA antigen-specificity platform. Breadth meant the fraction of unique TCRs that were SARS-CoV-2-associated, whereas depth meant the fraction of total T cells that were SARS-CoV-2-associated. Using the MIRA data, every spike-specific TCR was mapped to the spike region that the TCR reacted to and assigned to either a CD4 or a CD8 class. Log10-transformed breadth and depth values were compared by one-way ANOVA with Sidak's multiple comparisons tests. The immuneACCESS repertoire file appears here via TCRdb, limited to in-frame rearrangements. These files lack a portion of the clones; in checked studies, under half of the deficit traces to unresolved V genes, and the cause of the others is not known. From that table come the V and J calls and clone size; the DNA was used to work out D and trimming. Present in this sample are roughly 120,000 clones, about 88% of which were seen just once. Over 15% of the sample is in the top ten clones.

As for this clone: The antigen this receptor binds is unknown. Base quality data are lacking; no much larger clone is found one base away.

Explained via the paper, the time point label denotes: baseline before first vaccination. Vaccinee samples were obtained from the UK trials COV001 and COV002, which included a single-blind randomized controlled phase 2/3 trial of AZD1222 (ChAdOx1 nCoV-19) in healthy adults. Trial participant PBMC samples were collected at day 0 and day 28 after the second dose for TCRbeta chain sequencing. The junction carries 18 bases between V and J, which are trimmed by 0 bases and 11 bases respectively. From the cysteine up to the phenylalanine, the CDR3 has a length of 15 residues. Only CDR3 DNA is held: 45 bases, read in frame from base 1. Via the germline V gene, CDR1 is SGHRS and CDR2 YFSETQ.

This specimen was peripheral blood, taken on day 0 of AZD1222 vaccination. This TCR was sampled from an adult in good health. The chain couples TRBV5-1 to TRBJ2-1; perhaps TRBD2 is the D gene, with 7 bases matching. Read as DNA, the sequence is TGCGCCAGCAGCTTGGATGGGGGGGCAAATCCAAAGCAGTTCTTC. Protein translation: CASSLDGGANPKQFF.